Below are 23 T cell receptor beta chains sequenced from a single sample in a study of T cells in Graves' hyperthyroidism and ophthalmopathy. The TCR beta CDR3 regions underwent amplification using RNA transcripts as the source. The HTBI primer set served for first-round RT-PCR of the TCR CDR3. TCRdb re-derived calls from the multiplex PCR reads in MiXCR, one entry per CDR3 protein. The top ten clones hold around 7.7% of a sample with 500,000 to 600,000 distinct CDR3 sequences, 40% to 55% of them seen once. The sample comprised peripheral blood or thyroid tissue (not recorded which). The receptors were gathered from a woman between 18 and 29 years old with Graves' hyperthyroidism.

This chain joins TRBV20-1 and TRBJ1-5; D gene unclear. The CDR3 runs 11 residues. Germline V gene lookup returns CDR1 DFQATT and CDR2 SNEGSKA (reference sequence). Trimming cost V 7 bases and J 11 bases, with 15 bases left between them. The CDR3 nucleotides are TGCAGTGAGGTTTGGCAAGAGACCCAGCATTTT. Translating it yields CSEVWQETQHF.

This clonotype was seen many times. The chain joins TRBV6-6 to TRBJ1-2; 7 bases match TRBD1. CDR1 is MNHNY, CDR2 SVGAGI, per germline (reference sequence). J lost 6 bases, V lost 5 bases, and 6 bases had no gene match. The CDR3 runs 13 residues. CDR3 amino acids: CASSQTGSNGYTF. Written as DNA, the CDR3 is TGTGCCAGCAGTCAGACAGGGAGTAATGGCTACACCTTC.

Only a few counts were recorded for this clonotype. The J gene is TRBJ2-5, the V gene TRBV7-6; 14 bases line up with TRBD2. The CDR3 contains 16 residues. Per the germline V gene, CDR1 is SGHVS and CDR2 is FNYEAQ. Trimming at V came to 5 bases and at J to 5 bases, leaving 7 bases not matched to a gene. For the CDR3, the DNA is TGTGCCAGCAGCCCCTCGACTAGCGGGAGGGCTGAGACCCAGTACTTC. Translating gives CASSPSTSGRAETQYF.

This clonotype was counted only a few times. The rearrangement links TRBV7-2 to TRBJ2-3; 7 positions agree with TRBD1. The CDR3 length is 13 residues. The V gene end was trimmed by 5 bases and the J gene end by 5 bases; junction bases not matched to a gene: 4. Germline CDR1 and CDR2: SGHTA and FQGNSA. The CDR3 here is CASSQGGGDTQYF. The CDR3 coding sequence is TGTGCCAGCAGCCAAGGGGGCGGAGATACGCAGTATTTT.

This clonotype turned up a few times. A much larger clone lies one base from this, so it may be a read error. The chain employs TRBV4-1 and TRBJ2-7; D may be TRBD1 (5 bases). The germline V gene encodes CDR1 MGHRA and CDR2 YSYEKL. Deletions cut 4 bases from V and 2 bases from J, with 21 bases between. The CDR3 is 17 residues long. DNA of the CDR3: TGCGCCAGCAGCCCTGGGGCAGGCGCCGACGTTGCCTACGAGCAGTACTTC. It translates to CASSPGAGADVAYEQYF.

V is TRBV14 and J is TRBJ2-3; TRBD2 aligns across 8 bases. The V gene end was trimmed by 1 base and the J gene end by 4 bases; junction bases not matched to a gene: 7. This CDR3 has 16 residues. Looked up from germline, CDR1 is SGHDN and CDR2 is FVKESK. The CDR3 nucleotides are TGTGCCAGCAGCCAAGGAGGCGGGAGGACAGCAGATACGCAGTATTTT. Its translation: CASSQGGGRTADTQYF.

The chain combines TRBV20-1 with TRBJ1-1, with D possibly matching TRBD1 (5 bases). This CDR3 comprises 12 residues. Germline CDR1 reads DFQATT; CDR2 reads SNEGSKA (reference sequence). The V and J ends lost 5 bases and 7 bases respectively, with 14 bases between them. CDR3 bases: TGCAGTGCTGCCGTGGGGCTATATGAAGCTTTCTTT. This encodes CSAAVGLYEAFF.

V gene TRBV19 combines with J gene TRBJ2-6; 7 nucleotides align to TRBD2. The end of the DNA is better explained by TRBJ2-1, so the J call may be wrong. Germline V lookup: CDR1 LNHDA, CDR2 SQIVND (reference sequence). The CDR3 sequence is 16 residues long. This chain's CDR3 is CASSIRTGGRVHEQFF. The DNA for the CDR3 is TGTGCCAGTAGTATACGCACTGGCGGGAGAGTGCATGAGCAGTTCTTC.

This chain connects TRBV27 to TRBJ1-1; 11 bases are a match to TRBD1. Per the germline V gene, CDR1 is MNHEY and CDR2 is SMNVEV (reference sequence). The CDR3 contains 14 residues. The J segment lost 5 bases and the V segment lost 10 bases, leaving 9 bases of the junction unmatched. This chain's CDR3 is CATLGTGGSTEAFF. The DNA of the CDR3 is TGTGCCACCCTGGGGACAGGGGGATCAACTGAAGCTTTCTTT.

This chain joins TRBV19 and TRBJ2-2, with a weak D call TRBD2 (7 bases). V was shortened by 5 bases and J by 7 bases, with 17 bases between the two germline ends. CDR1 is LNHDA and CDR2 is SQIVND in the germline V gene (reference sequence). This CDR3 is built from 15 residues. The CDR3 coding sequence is TGTGCCAGTAGTCTCTCCAGGGGCGGGGGCGGGGAGCTGTTTTTT. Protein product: CASSLSRGGGGELFF. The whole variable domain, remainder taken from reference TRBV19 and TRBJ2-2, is DGGITQSPKYLFRKEGQNVTLSCEQNLNHDAMYWYRQDPGQGLRLIYYSQIVNDFQKGDIAEGYSVSREKKESFPLTVTSAQKNPTAFYLCASSLSRGGGGELFFGEGSRLTVL.

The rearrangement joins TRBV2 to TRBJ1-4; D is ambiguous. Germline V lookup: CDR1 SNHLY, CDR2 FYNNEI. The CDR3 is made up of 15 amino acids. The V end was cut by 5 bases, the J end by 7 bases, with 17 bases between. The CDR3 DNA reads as TGTGCCAGCAGTTCCGGAGAGGATGCGCTTGAAAAACTGTTTTTT. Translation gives CASSSGEDALEKLFF.

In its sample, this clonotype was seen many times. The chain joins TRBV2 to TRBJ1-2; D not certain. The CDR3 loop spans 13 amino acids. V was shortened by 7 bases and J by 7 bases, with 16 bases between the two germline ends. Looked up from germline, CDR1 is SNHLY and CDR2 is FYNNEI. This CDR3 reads CASNKGNLSGYTF. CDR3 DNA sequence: TGTGCCAGCAATAAGGGAAATCTCTCTGGCTACACCTTC.

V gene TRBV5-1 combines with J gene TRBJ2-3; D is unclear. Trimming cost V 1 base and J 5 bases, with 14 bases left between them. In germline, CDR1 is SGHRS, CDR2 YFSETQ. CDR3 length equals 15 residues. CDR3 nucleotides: TGCGCCAGCAGCTTGTCAGAACCCTCCGGAGATACGCAGTATTTT. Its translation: CASSLSEPSGDTQYF.

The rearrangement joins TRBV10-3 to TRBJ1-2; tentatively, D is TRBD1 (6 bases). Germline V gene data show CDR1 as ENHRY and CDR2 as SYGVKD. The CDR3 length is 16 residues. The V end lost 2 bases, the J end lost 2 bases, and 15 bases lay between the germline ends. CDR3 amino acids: CAISEPAGAKNYGYTF. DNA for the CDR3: TGTGCCATCAGTGAGCCAGCAGGGGCAAAAAACTATGGCTACACCTTC.

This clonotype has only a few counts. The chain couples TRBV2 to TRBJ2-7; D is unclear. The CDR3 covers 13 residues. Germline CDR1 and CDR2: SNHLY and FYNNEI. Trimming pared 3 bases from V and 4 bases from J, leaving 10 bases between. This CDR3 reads CASSDRSRYEQYF. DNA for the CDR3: TGTGCCAGCAGTGATCGGAGCAGGTACGAGCAGTACTTC.

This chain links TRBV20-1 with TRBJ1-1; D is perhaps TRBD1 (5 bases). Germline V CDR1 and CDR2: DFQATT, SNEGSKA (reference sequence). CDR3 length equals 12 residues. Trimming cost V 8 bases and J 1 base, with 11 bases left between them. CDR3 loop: CSLSQGNTEAFF. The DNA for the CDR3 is TGCAGTTTAAGCCAGGGGAACACTGAAGCTTTCTTT.

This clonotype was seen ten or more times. This CDR3 is CASKLLAGGPYEQYF. The CDR3, as DNA: TGTGCCAGCAAATTACTAGCGGGAGGGCCGTACGAGCAGTACTTC. V usage is TRBV7-2 and J usage is TRBJ2-7, with TRBD2 matching over 13 bases. With 7 bases clipped from V and 4 bases from J, the junction kept 7 bases outside the gene matches. Per germline, CDR1 SGHTA and CDR2 FQGNSA. CDR3 length equals 15 residues.

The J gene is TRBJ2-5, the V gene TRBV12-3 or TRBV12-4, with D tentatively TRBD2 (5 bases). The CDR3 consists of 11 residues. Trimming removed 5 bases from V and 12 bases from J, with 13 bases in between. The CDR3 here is CASSREGPEYF. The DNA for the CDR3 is TGTGCCAGCAGTCGTGAGGGCCCCGAGTACTTC.

Written as DNA, the CDR3 is TGCGCCAGCAGCTTGGATCAGGGTTATAATTCACCCCTCCACTTT. This translates into CASSLDQGYNSPLHF. J is TRBJ1-6 and V is TRBV5-1, with a weak D call TRBD1 (5 bases). The germline V and J ends were trimmed by 0 bases and 4 bases, with 8 bases remaining between them. The germline gives CDR1 SGHRS, CDR2 YFSETQ. The CDR3 loop spans 15 amino acids. The full variable domain, completed using reference TRBV5-1 and TRBJ1-6, is KAGVTQTPRYLIKTRGQQVTLSCSPISGHRSVSWYQQTPGQGLQFLFEYFSETQRNKGNFPGRFSGRQFSNSRSEMNVSTLELGDSALYLCASSLDQGYNSPLHFGNGTRLTVT.

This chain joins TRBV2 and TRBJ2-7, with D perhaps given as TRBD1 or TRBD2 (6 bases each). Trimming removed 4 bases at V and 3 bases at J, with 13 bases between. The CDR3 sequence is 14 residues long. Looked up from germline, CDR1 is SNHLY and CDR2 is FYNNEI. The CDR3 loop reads CASSAGDTVYEQYF. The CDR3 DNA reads TGTGCCAGCAGTGCGGGGGACACTGTCTACGAGCAGTACTTC.

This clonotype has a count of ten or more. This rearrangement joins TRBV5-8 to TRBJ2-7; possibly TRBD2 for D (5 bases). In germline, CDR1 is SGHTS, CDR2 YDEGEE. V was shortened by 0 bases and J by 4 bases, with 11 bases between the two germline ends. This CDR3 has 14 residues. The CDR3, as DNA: TGTGCCAGCAGCTTGGATCTAGCCGGGTACGAGCAGTACTTC. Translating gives CASSLDLAGYEQYF.

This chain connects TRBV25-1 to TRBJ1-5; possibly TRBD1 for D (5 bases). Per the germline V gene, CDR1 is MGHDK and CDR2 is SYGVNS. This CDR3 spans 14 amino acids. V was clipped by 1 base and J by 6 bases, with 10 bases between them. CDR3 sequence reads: CASSELSGLQPQHF. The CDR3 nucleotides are TGTGCCAGCAGTGAATTGTCAGGGCTTCAGCCCCAGCATTTT. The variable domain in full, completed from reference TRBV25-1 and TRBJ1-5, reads EADIYQTPRYLVIGTGKKITLECSQTMGHDKMYWYQQDPGMELHLIHYSYGVNSTEKGDLSSESTVSRIRTEHFPLTLESARPSHTSQYLCASSELSGLQPQHFGDGTRLSIL.

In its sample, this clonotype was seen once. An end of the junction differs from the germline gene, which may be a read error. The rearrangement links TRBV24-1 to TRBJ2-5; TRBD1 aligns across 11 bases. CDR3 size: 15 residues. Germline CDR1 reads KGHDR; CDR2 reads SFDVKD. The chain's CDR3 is CATSNLGTGGKTQYF. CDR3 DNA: TGTGCCACCAGTAATTTAGGGACAGGGGGAAAGACCCAGTACTTC.